The 6 T cell receptor beta chains below were found in one sample sequenced in a study of T-cell reconstitution after alpha-beta-depleted transplantation in children. Preparation of the TCRbeta library involved a method that used unique molecular identifiers. TCRdb re-called the PCR reads with MiXCR, one entry per CDR3 protein. The sample contains over 400,000 distinct CDR3 sequences, roughly an eighth of which appear only once. The sample here was PBMCs from the stem cell graft donor, taken from the stem cell graft. Receptors originate from a human donor who donated a stem cell graft to a child with combined immunodeficiency.

This clonotype has only a few counts. V and J are TRBV27 and TRBJ1-2; D gene uncertain. This CDR3 has 14 amino acids. Germline V lookup: CDR1 MNHEY, CDR2 SMNVEV (reference sequence). Trimming pared 5 bases from V and 4 bases from J, leaving 14 bases between. CDR3 loop: CASSPSIGVYGYTF. The CDR3 coding sequence is TGTGCCAGCAGTCCTTCGATTGGGGTCTATGGCTACACCTTC.

This clonotype came up a few times. This chain connects TRBV3-1 to TRBJ2-3, with TRBD2 matching over 11 bases. Germline CDR1 is LGHDT and CDR2 is YNNKEL (reference sequence). V was clipped by 3 bases and J by 4 bases; unmatched bases: 3. The CDR3 is 15 amino acids. CDR3 amino acids: CASSHLAGGSDTQYF. CDR3 DNA: TGTGCCAGCAGCCATTTAGCGGGAGGGTCAGATACGCAGTATTTT.

The gene calls are TRBV10-3 and TRBJ1-6, with 8 bases identical to TRBD1. The trim removed 8 bases at V and 9 bases at J, leaving 6 bases unmatched. This CDR3 is 13 amino acids long. Germline V lookup: CDR1 ENHRY, CDR2 SYGVKD. This CDR3 reads CAISGQDGSPLHF. CDR3 nucleotides: TGTGCCATCTCGGGACAGGATGGTTCACCCCTCCACTTT.

This clonotype was seen a few times. The chain combines TRBV6-1 with TRBJ2-3; possibly TRBD1 for D (5 bases). The CDR3 extends over 13 amino acids. Deletions cut 5 bases from V and 6 bases from J, with 12 bases between. Germline CDR1 is MNHNS and CDR2 is SASEGT. For the CDR3, the DNA is TGTGCCAGCAGTCCGACAGTGTCGGATACGCAGTATTTT. Its protein is CASSPTVSDTQYF.

This rearrangement joins TRBV7-9 to TRBJ2-1, with TRBD2 matching 8 bases. CDR1 and CDR2 from the germline V gene are SEHNR and FQNEAQ (reference sequence). The CDR3 is 17 residues long. The V gene end was trimmed by 1 base and the J gene end by 8 bases; junction bases not matched to a gene: 13. CDR3 region: CASSLGRWDSGVDEQFF. CDR3 nucleotide sequence: TGTGCCAGCAGCTTAGGTCGGTGGGATAGCGGGGTTGATGAGCAGTTCTTC.

The J gene is TRBJ2-3, the V gene TRBV24-1; a possible D gene is TRBD2 (5 bases). Trimming removed 4 bases from V and 1 base from J, with 11 bases in between. The CDR3 runs to 15 residues. Germline V gene sequence: CDR1 KGHDR, CDR2 SFDVKD. The CDR3: CATSERTRGTDTQYF. CDR3 coding DNA: TGTGCCACCAGTGAACGTACTAGAGGCACAGATACGCAGTATTTT.